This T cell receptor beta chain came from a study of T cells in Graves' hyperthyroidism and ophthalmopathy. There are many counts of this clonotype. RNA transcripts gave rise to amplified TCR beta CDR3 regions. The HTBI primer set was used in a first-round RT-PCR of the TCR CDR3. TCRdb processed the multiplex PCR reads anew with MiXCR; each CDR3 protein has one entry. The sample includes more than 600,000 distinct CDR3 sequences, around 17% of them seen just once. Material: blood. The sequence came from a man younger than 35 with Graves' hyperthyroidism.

The CDR3 sequence: CACWALAIYEQFF. CDR3 DNA: TGTGCCTGTTGGGCTCTTGCTATCTATGAGCAGTTCTTC. The chain joins TRBV30 to TRBJ2-1; D remains unclear. From germline, CDR1 is GTSNPN and CDR2 SVGIG (reference sequence). With 6 bases removed from V and 8 bases from J, the gap between germline ends came to 17 bases. The CDR3 length is 13 residues. Drawing the rest from reference TRBV30 and TRBJ2-1, the complete variable domain is SQTIHQWPATLVQPVGSPLSLECTVEGTSNPNLYWYRQAAGRGLQLLFYSVGIGQISSEVPQNLSASRPQDRQFILSSKKLLLSDSGFYLCACWALAIYEQFFGPGTRLTVL.